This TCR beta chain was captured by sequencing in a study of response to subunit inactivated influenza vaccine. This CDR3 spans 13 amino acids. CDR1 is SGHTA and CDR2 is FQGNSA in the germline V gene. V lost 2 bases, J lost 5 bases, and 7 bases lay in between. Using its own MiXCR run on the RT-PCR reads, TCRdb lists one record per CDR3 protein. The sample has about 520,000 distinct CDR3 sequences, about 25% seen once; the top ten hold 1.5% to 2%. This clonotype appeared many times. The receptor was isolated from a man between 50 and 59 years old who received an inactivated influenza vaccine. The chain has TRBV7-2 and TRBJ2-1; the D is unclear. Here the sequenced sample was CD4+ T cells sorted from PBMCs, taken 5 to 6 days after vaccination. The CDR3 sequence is CASSLQVHNEQFF. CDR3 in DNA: TGTGCCAGCAGCTTACAGGTCCACAATGAGCAGTTCTTC.